This T cell receptor (beta chain) emerged from a study of blood T cell repertoires in COVID-19. Study-wide context: Specimens from acute and convalescent COVID-19 originated in the United States, Italy and Spain. T cells, B-cell-depleted T cells, or PBMCs supplied cDNA or gDNA.

As handled by the study authors: Reference gene primer amplification in the assay estimated nucleated cell counts. Sequencing used immunoSEQ multiplex PCR; TCRdb keeps in-frame clones, though not all of them. That table is the source of V, J and clone size, and D and trimming were worked out from the DNA. This sample has about 64,000 clones, with approximately 90% found just once. Trimming cost V 3 bases and J 1 base; bases outside gene matches: 7. Germline V gene lookup returns CDR1 SGHTS and CDR2 YDEGEE. The CDR3 contains 15 residues. V gene TRBV5-8 combines with J gene TRBJ2-7, with TRBD1 identical over 7 bases. This clonotype was obtained from an elderly woman with active COVID-19. What was sequenced was peripheral blood. This CDR3 reads CASSWGTVPSYEQYF. The CDR3 DNA is TGTGCCAGCAGCTGGGGGACAGTGCCGTCCTACGAGCAGTACTTC.